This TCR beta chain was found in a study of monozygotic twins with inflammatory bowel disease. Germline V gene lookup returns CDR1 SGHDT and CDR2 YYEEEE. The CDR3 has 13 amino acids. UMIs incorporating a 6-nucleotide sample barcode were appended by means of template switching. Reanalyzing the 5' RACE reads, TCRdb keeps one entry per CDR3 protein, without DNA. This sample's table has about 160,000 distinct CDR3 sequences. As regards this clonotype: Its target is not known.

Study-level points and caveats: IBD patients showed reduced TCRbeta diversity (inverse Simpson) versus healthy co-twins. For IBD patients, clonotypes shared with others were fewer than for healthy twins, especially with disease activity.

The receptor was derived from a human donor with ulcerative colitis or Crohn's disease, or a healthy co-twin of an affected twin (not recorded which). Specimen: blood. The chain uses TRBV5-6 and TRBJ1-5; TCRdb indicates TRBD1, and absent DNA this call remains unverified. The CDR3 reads CASSLDRGQSQHF.